These T cell receptor beta chains were read from a single sample in a study of cytomegalovirus exposure and HLA in healthy donors. The table came from immunoSEQ multiplex PCR; TCRdb's copy has only in-frame clones and leaves some out. In the table there are about 110,000 clones, about 80% of which are singletons. The sequencing sample was made of PBMCs. Receptors originate from a man aged 25-45 years in good health and CMV-seropositive. Each CDR3 is given with its conserved first and last residue. A D gene is named only where the DNA matches it firmly. Some rows mark clone size as missing; the rest say once, few, many or name a class of expanded clone.

>TRBV27|.|.|TRBJ1-5
CASSPGVRNQPQHF
TGTGCCAGCAGTCCAGGGGTACGCAATCAGCCCCAGCATTTT
>TRBV6-6|.|.|TRBJ1-5
CASSYPGRVSNQPQHF
TGTGCCAGCAGTTACCCCGGGAGGGTCTCCAATCAGCCCCAGCATTTT
>TRBV10-2|TRBD2|few|TRBJ2-3
CASSPGLAPLSTDTQYF
TGCGCCAGCAGTCCGGGACTAGCGCCCCTAAGCACAGATACGCAGTATTTT
>TRBV5-5|TRBD1|.|TRBJ2-5
CASSPTGTGRETQYF
TGTGCCAGCAGCCCAACCGGGACAGGGAGGGAGACCCAGTACTTC
>TRBV7-3|TRBD2|.|TRBJ2-5
CASSLTSASGETQYF
TGTGCCAGCAGCTTAACCTCGGCTAGCGGCGAGACCCAGTACTTC
>TRBV6-5|TRBD1|.|TRBJ1-2
CASTTGQAGAYGYTF
TGTGCCAGCACCACGGGACAGGCCGGGGCATATGGCTACACCTTC
>TRBV27|.|.|TRBJ2-5
CASSPRGSRGQETQYF
TGTGCCAGCAGTCCCCGCGGGTCGCGGGGCCAAGAGACCCAGTACTTC
>TRBV7-9|.|.|TRBJ2-1
CASTPTRGPQFF
TGTGCCAGCACCCCGACAAGGGGCCCCCAGTTCTTC
>TRBV19|.|.|TRBJ2-1
CASSMGGDNEQFF
TGTGCCAGTAGTATGGGCGGGGACAATGAGCAGTTCTTC
>TRBV5-6|TRBD1|once|TRBJ1-1
CASSRPGRGQGEAFF
TGTGCCAGCAGCCGACCGGGAAGGGGGCAAGGTGAAGCTTTCTTT
>TRBV5-6|TRBD2|.|TRBJ2-5
CASSFKIRLAGPQETQYF
TGTGCCAGCAGTTTTAAAATCAGACTAGCGGGGCCCCAAGAGACCCAGTACTTC
>TRBV2|.|once|TRBJ1-3
CASGTLSGNTIYF
TGTGCCAGTGGGACTTTGTCTGGAAACACCATATATTTT
>TRBV27|TRBD2|.|TRBJ2-2
CASSFLAGGPDTGELFF
TGTGCCAGCAGTTTTTTAGCGGGGGGGCCTGACACCGGGGAGCTGTTTTTT
>TRBV9|.|.|TRBJ1-3
CASNPGDHSGNTIYF
TGTGCCAGCAACCCGGGGGACCACTCTGGAAACACCATATATTTT
>TRBV4-3|TRBD2|.|TRBJ2-7
CASSLGTMSDEQYF
TGCGCCAGCAGCCTCGGGACTATGAGTGACGAGCAGTACTTC
>TRBV28|TRBD2|few|TRBJ2-7
CAIREGSRGYEQYF
TGTGCCATCAGGGAGGGGTCGAGAGGCTACGAGCAGTACTTC
>TRBV11-3|.|.|TRBJ2-7
CASSSRGDSSYEQYF
TGTGCCAGCAGCTCTAGGGGCGATAGCTCCTACGAGCAGTACTTC
>TRBV19|.|.|TRBJ1-2
CATRDGAPSGGYTF
TGTGCCACGAGGGACGGGGCCCCCAGCGGGGGCTACACCTTC
>TRBV4-1|TRBD1|.|TRBJ2-3
CASSLDRVQRDTQYF
TGCGCCAGCAGCCTGGACAGGGTGCAGAGAGATACGCAGTATTTT
>TRBV19|.|few|TRBJ1-5
CASRGQPNQPQHF
TGTGCCAGTAGAGGACAACCCAATCAGCCCCAGCATTTT
>TRBV5-4|TRBD1|.|TRBJ2-7
CASSLGTGPYEQYF
TGTGCCAGCAGCTTGGGGACAGGGCCCTACGAGCAGTACTTC
>TRBV28|TRBD1|.|TRBJ1-5
CASRGQGGQPQHF
TGTGCCAGCAGGGGACAGGGGGGTCAGCCCCAGCATTTT
>TRBV7-2|.|.|TRBJ2-1
CASSLEVRNEQFF
TGTGCCAGCAGCTTAGAAGTGCGGAATGAGCAGTTCTTC
>TRBV28|TRBD1|.|TRBJ1-2
CATQGARYGYTF
TGTGCCACACAGGGGGCGCGATATGGCTACACCTTC
>TRBV7-2|.|.|TRBJ2-2
CASSLEEVRTGELFF
TGTGCCAGCAGCTTAGAAGAGGTTAGGACCGGGGAGCTGTTTTTT
>TRBV30|.|.|TRBJ1-2
CAWSGSGNYGYTF
TGTGCCTGGAGCGGTTCGGGTAACTATGGCTACACCTTC
>TRBV10-1|TRBD2|.|TRBJ2-5
CASSEWGGPQYF
TGCGCCAGCAGTGAGTGGGGGGGTCCCCAGTACTTC
>TRBV6-5|TRBD1|.|TRBJ2-7
CASSQPGQGAGEQYF
TGTGCCAGCAGTCAGCCGGGACAGGGGGCTGGCGAGCAGTACTTC
>TRBV19|.|.|TRBJ1-2
CASSIDKAAYYGYTF
TGTGCCAGTAGTATAGATAAAGCGGCCTACTATGGCTACACCTTC
>TRBV28|TRBD2|.|TRBJ2-7
CASSPQRGGYEQYF
TGTGCCAGCAGCCCACAGCGGGGGGGGTACGAGCAGTACTTC
>TRBV14|TRBD1|once|TRBJ2-7
CASRGQGAYEQYF
TGTGCCAGCAGGGGTCAGGGGGCATACGAGCAGTACTTC
>TRBV27|TRBD2|.|TRBJ2-5
CASRPGTSIQETQYF
TGTGCCAGCAGGCCCGGGACTAGCATTCAAGAGACCCAGTACTTC
>TRBV11-2|.|.|TRBJ2-5
CASSLQGSEETQYF
TGTGCCAGCAGCTTACAGGGGTCAGAAGAGACCCAGTACTTC
>TRBV7-9|.|.|TRBJ1-2
CASSFTGMYGYTF
TGTGCCAGCAGCTTCACAGGGATGTATGGCTACACCTTC
>TRBV27|.|.|TRBJ2-3
CASSTTWGGPSTDTQYF
TGTGCCAGCAGTACGACTTGGGGGGGGCCCAGCACAGATACGCAGTATTTT
>TRBV14|TRBD1|.|TRBJ1-1
CASSPITGGTEAFF
TGTGCCAGCAGCCCCATAACAGGGGGCACTGAAGCTTTCTTT
>TRBV29-1|.|.|TRBJ2-7
CSVVGTPVGDEQYF
TGCAGCGTTGTGGGGACACCTGTGGGGGACGAGCAGTACTTC
>TRBV2|TRBD2|.|TRBJ2-5
CASRNSGGAETQYF
TGTGCCAGCAGGAATAGCGGGGGGGCGGAGACCCAGTACTTC
>TRBV23-1|.|.|TRBJ1-2
CASCEAGEGYGYTF
TGCGCCAGCTGTGAGGCAGGGGAAGGGTATGGCTACACCTTC